The 22 T cell receptor beta chains listed next were all sequenced from one sample in a study of cytomegalovirus exposure and HLA in healthy donors. PCR employed 60 Vbeta and 13 Jbeta primers. The method was immunoSEQ multiplex PCR; TCRdb's version includes in-frame clones alone and lacks a portion of them. The sample carries some 200,000 clones, approximately 79% recorded once. The sample was PBMCs. These receptors all stem from a girl aged 2-10 years in good health and CMV-seronegative.

The chain couples TRBV5-6 to TRBJ1-2; the D is unclear. The CDR3 runs to 14 residues. Trimming took off 4 bases at V and 4 bases at J, with 14 bases between the two ends. CDR1 and CDR2 (germline): SGHDT, YYEEEE. Here the CDR3 reads CASSEGPGAYGYTF. Here the CDR3 DNA reads TGTGCCAGCAGCGAAGGACCGGGAGCCTATGGCTACACCTTC. The variable domain in full, with the rest retrieved from reference TRBV5-6 and TRBJ1-2, is DAGVTQSPTHLIKTRGQQVTLRCSPKSGHDTVSWYQQALGQGPQFIFQYYEEEERQRGNFPDRFSGHQFPNYSSELNVNALLLGDSALYLCASSEGPGAYGYTFGSGTRLTVV.

This clone has only a few counts. The V call is TRBV5-4, the J call TRBJ2-3; D is unresolved. The CDR3 is 15 residues long. The germline V gene has CDR1 SGHNT and CDR2 YYREEE (reference sequence). V lost 2 bases and J 0 bases, leaving 10 bases between the germline ends. CDR3 DNA: TGTGCCAGCAGCTTTGCACTACTTAGCACAGATACGCAGTATTTT. It yields the protein CASSFALLSTDTQYF.

CDR3 DNA: TGTGCCAGTAGTATAGCGAGGAGCTCCTACAATGAGCAGTTCTTC. Translating it yields CASSIARSSYNEQFF. The chain uses TRBV19 and TRBJ2-1; no firm D call. Per germline, CDR1 LNHDA and CDR2 SQIVND (reference sequence). The CDR3 covers 15 residues. Trimming removed 1 base at V and 0 bases at J, with 7 bases between. Looking up the rest from reference TRBV19 and TRBJ2-1 gives the full variable domain: DGGITQSPKYLFRKEGQNVTLSCEQNLNHDAMYWYRQDPGQGLRLIYYSQIVNDFQKGDIAEGYSVSREKKESFPLTVTSAQKNPTAFYLCASSIARSSYNEQFFGPGTRLTVL.

The V and J genes are TRBV5-1 and TRBJ1-1; 8 positions agree with TRBD1. This CDR3 contains 14 residues. In germline, CDR1 is SGHRS, CDR2 YFSETQ. With 3 bases clipped from V and 5 bases from J, the junction kept 6 bases outside the gene matches. CDR3 loop: CASSWTGRWTEAFF. The DNA for the CDR3 is TGCGCCAGCAGCTGGACAGGGAGATGGACTGAAGCTTTCTTT.

J is TRBJ1-1 and V is TRBV15; tentatively, D is TRBD1 (5 bases). The CDR3 runs to 15 residues. Germline assignment: CDR1 LNHNV and CDR2 YYDKDF (reference sequence). The V and J ends lost 0 bases and 6 bases respectively, with 14 bases between them. The CDR3 DNA is TGTGCCACCAGCAGAGAGGGGGGAACTTACGCTGAAGCTTTCTTT. It encodes CATSREGGTYAEAFF.

The chain recombines TRBV4-1 with TRBJ2-7; maybe TRBD2 (5 bases). The CDR3 loop spans 16 amino acids. The germline V gene encodes CDR1 MGHRA and CDR2 YSYEKL. With 0 bases removed from V and 3 bases from J, the gap between germline ends came to 15 bases. CDR3 in DNA: TGCGCCAGCAGCCAAGACTCCTTAAAGGGAGTCTACGAGCAGTACTTC. As protein: CASSQDSLKGVYEQYF.

Note on this clone: Other DNA sequences in this sample translate to the same CDR3. The rearrangement uses TRBV19 and TRBJ1-5; D not resolved. V was cut by 2 bases and J by 2 bases, with 4 bases left in between. The CDR3 spans 13 residues. CDR1 and CDR2 (germline): LNHDA, SQIVND (reference sequence). The CDR3 bases are TGTGCCAGTAGTATAACGGGCAATCAGCCCCAGCATTTT. Translated, it gives CASSITGNQPQHF.

The genes are TRBV29-1 and TRBJ2-1, with TRBD2 matching 12 bases. After removal of 6 bases from V and 7 bases from J, the junction contained 10 bases not matched to a gene. Germline CDR1 reads SQVTM; CDR2 reads ANQGSEA. This CDR3 is built from 15 residues. The CDR3 is CSVDEASGGGNEQFF. In DNA, the CDR3 is TGCAGCGTAGACGAGGCTAGCGGGGGGGGGAATGAGCAGTTCTTC.

The rearrangement links TRBV5-1 to TRBJ2-2; D is perhaps TRBD2 (7 bases). The length of the CDR3 is 15 residues. Trimming cost V 2 bases and J 3 bases, with 11 bases left between them. From germline, CDR1 is SGHRS and CDR2 YFSETQ. Here the CDR3 reads CASSLLGGDTGELFF. The CDR3 DNA reads as TGCGCCAGCAGCTTACTAGGGGGGGACACCGGGGAGCTGTTTTTT.

The chain uses TRBV7-2 and TRBJ1-2, with D hard to call. Germline V CDR1 and CDR2: SGHTA, FQGNSA. The CDR3 is made up of 12 amino acids. V was cut by 1 base and J by 13 bases, with 13 bases left in between. The CDR3 spells CASSLETSRSTF. The CDR3 DNA is TGTGCCAGCAGCTTAGAGACAAGCCGGTCCACCTTC.

This chain connects TRBV9 to TRBJ2-1, with TRBD2 matching 11 bases. V was pared by 4 bases and J by 7 bases, with 7 bases of the junction left unmatched. The germline V gene has CDR1 SGDLS and CDR2 YYNGEE. This CDR3 is 15 amino acids long. As DNA, the CDR3 is TGTGCCAGCAGCACACTAGCGGGGGCAAGGAATGAGCAGTTCTTC. Translation gives CASSTLAGARNEQFF.

This rearrangement joins TRBV5-1 to TRBJ1-1, with D possibly matching TRBD1 (6 bases). The CDR3 covers 13 residues. The ends were cut back, 3 bases at V and 4 bases at J, with 10 bases in the middle. In germline, CDR1 is SGHRS, CDR2 YFSETQ. CDR3 bases: TGCGCCAGCAGCTCCGGACAGTTCACTGAAGCTTTCTTT. Translating it yields CASSSGQFTEAFF.

This clone was picked up one time. V gene TRBV7-6 combines with J gene TRBJ1-6; 8 bases line up with TRBD1. V lost 5 bases to trimming and J lost 8 bases; unmatched junction nucleotides: 5. This CDR3 has 14 residues. Per germline, CDR1 SGHVS and CDR2 FNYEAQ. CDR3 in DNA: TGTGCCAGCAGCGGCAGGGGGCGAGATTCACCCCTCCACTTT. This translates into CASSGRGRDSPLHF.

This clone occurred once. The V call is TRBV18, the J call TRBJ1-2; D might be TRBD1 (6 bases). This CDR3 is built from 13 residues. V lost 3 bases to trimming and J lost 2 bases, with 7 bases between them. Germline lookup yields CDR1 KGHSH and CDR2 LQKENI. The CDR3 DNA reads as TGTGCCAGCTCACCTACAGGGAACTATGGCTACACCTTC. It translates to CASSPTGNYGYTF.

The rearrangement joins TRBV6-5 to TRBJ2-3; the match to TRBD2 covers 8 bases. V lost 2 bases and J lost 5; bases outside the gene matches: 6. Germline V gene data show CDR1 as MNHEY and CDR2 as SVGAGI. The CDR3 consists of 15 residues. The CDR3 DNA follows: TGTGCCAGCAGTTACCGAGCGGGAGCCGAAGATACGCAGTATTTT. It yields the protein CASSYRAGAEDTQYF.

This clone appeared a few times. The chain carries TRBV28 and TRBJ2-7, with 11 bases identical to TRBD2. CDR1 is MDHEN, CDR2 SYDVKM, per germline. V dropped 2 bases and J dropped 4; count of bases not matched to a gene: 4. The CDR3 extends over 15 amino acids. The CDR3 region has the DNA TGTGCCAGCAGTTTAAGATCTAGCGGGGGGTACGAGCAGTACTTC. Translating it yields CASSLRSSGGYEQYF.

This clone has only one observation. This sequence joins TRBV19 and TRBJ1-2; maybe TRBD1 (5 bases). V gave up 3 bases and J gave up 2 bases, with 13 bases separating them. CDR1 is LNHDA and CDR2 is SQIVND in the germline V gene (reference sequence). CDR3 length: 15 residues. This chain's CDR3 is CASSIGTRGNYGYTF. The CDR3 bases are TGTGCCAGTAGTATCGGGACGCGGGGAAACTATGGCTACACCTTC.

The chain carries TRBV9 and TRBJ1-4; a possible D gene is TRBD1 (6 bases). Germline lookup yields CDR1 SGDLS and CDR2 YYNGEE. This CDR3 has 16 residues. V lost 0 bases and J lost 5, with 14 bases in between. DNA for the CDR3: TGTGCCAGCAGCGTAGGGGTGACAGGACGGAATGAAAAACTGTTTTTT. It specifies CASSVGVTGRNEKLFF.

The gene calls are TRBV4-1 and TRBJ1-2; the D is unclear. Germline V gene data show CDR1 as MGHRA and CDR2 as YSYEKL. The V and J ends lost 0 bases and 2 bases respectively, with 10 bases between them. The CDR3 loop spans 15 amino acids. CDR3 in amino acids: CASSQESTPNYGYTF. CDR3 bases: TGCGCCAGCAGCCAAGAGTCTACGCCAAACTATGGCTACACCTTC.

This clone appeared a single time. J is TRBJ2-5 and V is TRBV5-1, with D possibly being TRBD1 (6 bases). CDR1 and CDR2 (germline): SGHRS, YFSETQ. Trimming cost V 5 bases and J 3 bases, with 11 bases left between them. This CDR3 spans 13 amino acids. The CDR3 loop is CASRIQGEETQYF. The CDR3 nucleotides read TGCGCCAGCAGGATACAGGGCGAAGAGACCCAGTACTTC.

The chain has TRBV30 and TRBJ2-1, with a possible D match to TRBD2 (6 bases). Trimming cost V 4 bases and J 1 base, with 14 bases left between them. Germline CDR1 reads GTSNPN; CDR2 reads SVGIG (reference sequence). The CDR3 has 15 amino acids. CDR3 amino acids: CAWTLGRGSYNEQFF. In nucleotides, the CDR3 is TGTGCCTGGACCCTTGGGCGGGGTTCCTACAATGAGCAGTTCTTC. Supplemented by reference TRBV30 and TRBJ2-1, the full variable domain reads SQTIHQWPATLVQPVGSPLSLECTVEGTSNPNLYWYRQAAGRGLQLLFYSVGIGQISSEVPQNLSASRPQDRQFILSSKKLLLSDSGFYLCAWTLGRGSYNEQFFGPGTRLTVL.

The genes are TRBV5-1 and TRBJ2-5; 7 bases align to TRBD1. J gave up 1 base and V 4 bases, and 4 bases lay outside the gene matches. There are 14 residues in the CDR3. Germline CDR1 reads SGHRS; CDR2 reads YFSETQ. Written as DNA, the CDR3 is TGCGCCAGCAGCCCGACAGGGTTCCAAGAGACCCAGTACTTC. It is translated as CASSPTGFQETQYF.